Listed below are T cell receptor beta chains from one sample, sequenced in a study of blood T cell repertoires in COVID-19. Libraries were prepared by immunoSEQ multiplex PCR; TCRdb keeps only in-frame clonotypes and omits some of them. The sample carries roughly 92,000 clones, about nine tenths recorded once. Sequencing input: peripheral blood. These receptors originate from a man between 50 and 59 years old with acute or convalescent COVID-19. Both conserved end residues are part of each CDR3.

J: TRBJ1-4; V: TRBV10-3; CDR3: CAIRGGQSTNEKLFF
J: TRBJ2-5; V: TRBV11-2; CDR3: CASSLESGGRGETQYF
J: TRBJ1-4; V: TRBV30; CDR3: CAWSPRDRAITNEKLFF
J: TRBJ1-2; V: TRBV2; CDR3: CASRPGQGGYGYTF
J: TRBJ2-7; V: TRBV19; CDR3: CASSKGVSYEQYF
J: TRBJ2-7; V: TRBV11-2; CDR3: CASSLTQGTEQYF
J: TRBJ1-1; V: TRBV5-1; CDR3: CASSSDRANTEAFF
J: TRBJ2-7; V: TRBV10-3; CDR3: CAAQAGISSYEQYF
J: TRBJ2-7; V: TRBV7-2; CDR3: CASSLQVSYEQYF
J: TRBJ1-5; V: TRBV6-5; CDR3: CASSYGLGADQPQHF
J: TRBJ2-1; V: TRBV25-1; CDR3: CASTSPIGAGGRGEQFF
J: TRBJ2-2; V: TRBV5-4; CDR3: CASSLAGGTGELFF
J: TRBJ1-2; V: TRBV3-1/TRBV3-2; CDR3: CASSHGLIRANYGYTF
J: TRBJ2-5; V: TRBV11-3; CDR3: CASSLGTGPVETQYF
J: TRBJ2-2; V: TRBV5-6; CDR3: CASSLELSNTGELFF
J: TRBJ1-2; V: TRBV9; CDR3: CASSVGDTPRDGYTF
J: TRBJ2-1; V: TRBV5-8; CDR3: CASSLPGRSYNEQFF
J: TRBJ1-2; V: TRBV3-1/TRBV3-2; CDR3: CASRTTSDRGGGYTF
J: TRBJ2-7; V: TRBV30; CDR3: CASEAREGPYEQYF
J: TRBJ2-3; V: TRBV30; CDR3: CAWSVLAGSTDTQYF
J: TRBJ2-7; V: TRBV30; CDR3: CAWRWPGLAAYEQYF
J: TRBJ1-1; V: TRBV6-4; CDR3: CASAAARDTEAFF
J: TRBJ1-1; V: TRBV7-8; CDR3: CASSRKTGPTEAFF
J: TRBJ1-3; V: TRBV7-2; CDR3: CASSLDRGVSGNTIYF
J: TRBJ2-1; V: TRBV7-9; CDR3: CASSLASGRGIDEQFF